These 3 T cell receptor beta chains were sequenced from one sample in a study of molecular identifiers for immune sequencing clone quantification. One entry per CDR3 protein results from TCRdb running MiXCR on the PCR reads. Found here are more than 450,000 distinct CDR3 sequences, 20% to 25% of them singletons; the top ten hold more than 0.8%. The sample was naive CD8+ T cells from blood, with Jurkat cell RNA spiked in. The subset was: FACS-sorted CD8+CD4-CCR7+CD45RA+ naive T cells. The receptors originated from a human donor in good health. Some libraries in this study had Jurkat cell RNA spiked in.

This chain connects TRBV30 to TRBJ2-7; TRBD1 aligns across 8 bases. V dropped 2 bases and J dropped 3; count of bases not matched to a gene: 9. The germline V gene has CDR1 GTSNPN and CDR2 SVGIG (reference sequence). The CDR3 has 15 residues. CDR3 sequence reads: CAWSTDREWGYEQYF. The DNA for the CDR3 is TGTGCCTGGAGTACGGACAGGGAGTGGGGCTACGAGCAGTACTTC. Looking up the rest from reference TRBV30 and TRBJ2-7 gives the full variable domain: SQTIHQWPATLVQPVGSPLSLECTVEGTSNPNLYWYRQAAGRGLQLLFYSVGIGQISSEVPQNLSASRPQDRQFILSSKKLLLSDSGFYLCAWSTDREWGYEQYFGPGTRLTVT.

This clonotype has only a few counts. The chain recombines TRBV19 with TRBJ1-5, with D unclear. CDR1 is LNHDA, CDR2 SQIVND, per germline (reference sequence). This CDR3 is built from 15 residues. V lost 3 bases, J lost 0 bases, and 9 bases lay in between. The CDR3 reads CASSIRHRSNQPQHF. The CDR3, as DNA: TGTGCCAGTAGTATTCGGCACCGTAGCAATCAGCCCCAGCATTTT.

In its sample, this clonotype was seen many times. CDR3 residues: CASSFSLGESEQYF. Written as DNA, the CDR3 is TGTGCCAGCAGTTTCTCCCTTGGTGAGTCCGAGCAGTACTTC. The V and J genes are TRBV28 and TRBJ2-7; D call uncertain. The CDR3 consists of 14 residues. Trimming cost V 3 bases and J 6 bases, with 15 bases left between them. Germline lookup yields CDR1 MDHEN and CDR2 SYDVKM.